This TCR beta chain stems from a study of tumor-infiltrating lymphocytes in primary liver carcinoma. At the level of the study: Donors underwent surgery for histopathologically diagnosed primary liver carcinoma. Sample counts of productive TCRbeta reads spanned roughly 3.65 to 8 million; these counts were similar across tissue types.

Unsorted whole blood yielded blood RNA, and germline DNA was extracted as well. The researchers produced TCR beta cDNA from around 500 ng total RNA with a constant-region primer. Each TCR beta library was derived from three nested multiplex PCR rounds that employed slightly modified ARM-PCR. Amplification in the first two PCR rounds was performed using TRBV1-TRBV30 forward primers and a C-beta reverse primer for around 9 cycles each. TCRdb processed the multiplex PCR reads anew with MiXCR; each CDR3 protein has one entry. The sample carries almost 200,000 distinct CDR3 sequences, about two thirds recorded once. There are 14 residues in the CDR3. CDR1 and CDR2 (germline): ENHRY, SYGVKD. This clonotype was seen just once. Its specificity is not known. A read error is possible here, since a much larger clone lies one base away. Study-wide results and caveats: Because of bulk unsorted sampling, CD4+ and CD8+ repertoires were not subjected to comparison. Researchers found tumor-adjacent and tumor-blood pairs overlapped less than tumor region pairs.

The receptor was derived from a woman aged 55 to 70 with primary liver carcinoma and hepatitis B virus infection. What was sequenced was peripheral blood. This rearrangement joins TRBV10-3 to TRBJ2-2; the D gene could be TRBD1 or TRBD2 (6 bases each). Written as DNA, the CDR3 is TGTGCCATCACCGCCGGAGGGGGGACCGAGGAGCTGTTTTTT. Residues: CAITAGGGTEELFF.